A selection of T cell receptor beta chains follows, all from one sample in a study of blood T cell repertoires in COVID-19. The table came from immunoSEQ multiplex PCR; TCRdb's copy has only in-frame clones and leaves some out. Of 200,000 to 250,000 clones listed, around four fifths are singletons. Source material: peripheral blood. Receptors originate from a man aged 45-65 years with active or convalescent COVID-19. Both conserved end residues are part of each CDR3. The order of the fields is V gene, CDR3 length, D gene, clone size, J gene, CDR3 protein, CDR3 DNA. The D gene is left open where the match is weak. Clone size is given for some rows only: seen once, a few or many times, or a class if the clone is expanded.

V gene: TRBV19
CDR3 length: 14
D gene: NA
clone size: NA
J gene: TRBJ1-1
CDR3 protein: CASSASSSGVDAFF
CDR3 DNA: TGTGCCAGTAGTGCCTCATCGTCAGGGGTGGATGCTTTCTTT

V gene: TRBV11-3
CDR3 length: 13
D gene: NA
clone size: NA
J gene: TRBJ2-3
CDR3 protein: CASSSTSTDTQYF
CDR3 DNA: TGTGCCAGCAGCTCAACTAGCACAGATACGCAGTATTTT

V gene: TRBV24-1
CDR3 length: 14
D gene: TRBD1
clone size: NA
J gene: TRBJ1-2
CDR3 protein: CATSEAGTDYGYTF
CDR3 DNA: TGTGCCACCAGTGAGGCCGGGACAGACTATGGCTACACCTTC

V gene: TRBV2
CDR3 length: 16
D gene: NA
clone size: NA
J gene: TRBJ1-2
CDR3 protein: CASSEALGRGDYGYTF
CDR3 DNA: TGTGCCAGCAGTGAAGCTTTGGGCAGGGGTGACTATGGCTACACCTTC

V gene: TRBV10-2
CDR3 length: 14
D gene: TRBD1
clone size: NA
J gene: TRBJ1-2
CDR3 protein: CASSEDRVGYGYTF
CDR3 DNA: TGCGCCAGCAGTGAGGACAGGGTGGGCTATGGCTACACCTTC

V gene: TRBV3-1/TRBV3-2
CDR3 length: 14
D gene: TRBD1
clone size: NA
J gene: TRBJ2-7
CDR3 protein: CASSQDPRTGLQYF
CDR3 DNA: TGTGCCAGCAGCCAAGATCCCAGGACAGGCCTTCAGTACTTC

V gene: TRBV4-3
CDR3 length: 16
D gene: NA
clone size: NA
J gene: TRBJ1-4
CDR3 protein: CASSQDHRATNEKLFF
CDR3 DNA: TGCGCCAGCAGCCAAGATCACAGAGCAACTAATGAAAAACTGTTTTTT

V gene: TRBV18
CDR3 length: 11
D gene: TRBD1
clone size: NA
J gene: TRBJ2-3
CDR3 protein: CASSQTGQLHF
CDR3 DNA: TGTGCCAGCTCACAGACAGGGCAACTGCATTTT

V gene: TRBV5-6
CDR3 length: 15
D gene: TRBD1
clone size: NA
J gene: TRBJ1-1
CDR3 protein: CASSFLDRMNTEAFF
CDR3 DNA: TGTGCCAGCAGCTTCTTGGACAGGATGAACACTGAAGCTTTCTTT

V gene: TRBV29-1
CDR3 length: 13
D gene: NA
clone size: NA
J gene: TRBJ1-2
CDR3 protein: CSVDALSGYGYTF
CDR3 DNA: TGCAGCGTCGATGCCCTAAGCGGCTATGGCTACACCTTC

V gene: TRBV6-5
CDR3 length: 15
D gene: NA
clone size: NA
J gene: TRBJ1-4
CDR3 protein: CASSPRQTTNEKLFF
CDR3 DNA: TGTGCCAGCAGTCCGCGACAGACAACTAATGAAAAACTGTTTTTT

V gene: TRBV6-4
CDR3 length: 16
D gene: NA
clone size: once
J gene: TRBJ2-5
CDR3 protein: CASSPPRWHFQETQYF
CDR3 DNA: TGTGCCAGCAGTCCTCCCAGGTGGCACTTCCAAGAGACCCAGTACTTC

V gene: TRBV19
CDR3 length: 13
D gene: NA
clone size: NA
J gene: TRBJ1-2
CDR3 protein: CASSIGTIYGYTF
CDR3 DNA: TGTGCCAGTAGTATAGGCACAATCTATGGCTACACCTTC

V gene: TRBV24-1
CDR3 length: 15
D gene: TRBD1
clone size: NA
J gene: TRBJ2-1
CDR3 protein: CATGRQGRFGNEQFF
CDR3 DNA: TGTGCCACCGGCAGACAGGGGCGATTTGGGAATGAGCAGTTCTTC

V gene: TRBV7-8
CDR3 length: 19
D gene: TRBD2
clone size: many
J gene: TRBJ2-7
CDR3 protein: CASSFRGGLAGDVVYEQYF
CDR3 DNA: TGTGCCAGCAGCTTTCGGGGGGGACTAGCGGGAGACGTCGTCTACGAGCAGTACTTC

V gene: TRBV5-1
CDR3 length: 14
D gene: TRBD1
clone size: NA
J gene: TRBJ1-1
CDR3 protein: CASSVGQAGTEAFF
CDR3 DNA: TGCGCCAGCAGCGTTGGACAGGCGGGCACTGAAGCTTTCTTT

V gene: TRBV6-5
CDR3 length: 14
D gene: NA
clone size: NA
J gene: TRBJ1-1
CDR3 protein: CASSCGDRNTEAFF
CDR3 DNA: TGTGCCAGCAGTTGTGGTGACAGGAACACTGAAGCTTTCTTT

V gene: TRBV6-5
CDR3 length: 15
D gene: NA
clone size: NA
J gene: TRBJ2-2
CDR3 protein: CASSWSGAGGEELFF
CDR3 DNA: TGTGCCAGCAGTTGGAGCGGTGCCGGTGGAGAGGAGCTGTTTTTT

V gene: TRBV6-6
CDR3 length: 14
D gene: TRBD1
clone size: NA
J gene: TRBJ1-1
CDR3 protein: CASSSGQGDTEAFF
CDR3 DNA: TGTGCCAGCAGTAGCGGACAGGGCGACACTGAAGCTTTCTTT

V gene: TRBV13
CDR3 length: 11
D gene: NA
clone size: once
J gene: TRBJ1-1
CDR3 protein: CASGHRTEAFF
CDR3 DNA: TGTGCCAGCGGTCATCGGACTGAAGCTTTCTTT

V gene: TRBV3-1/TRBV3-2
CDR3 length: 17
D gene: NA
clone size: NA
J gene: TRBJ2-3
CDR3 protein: CASSQDPRLAIPDTQYF
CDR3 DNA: TGTGCCAGCAGCCAAGATCCGCGGCTAGCGATTCCAGATACGCAGTATTTT

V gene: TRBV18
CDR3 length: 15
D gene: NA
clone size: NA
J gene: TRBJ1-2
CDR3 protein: CASSPGAGTNYGYTF
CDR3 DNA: TGTGCCAGCTCACCGGGGGCCGGGACCAACTATGGCTACACCTTC

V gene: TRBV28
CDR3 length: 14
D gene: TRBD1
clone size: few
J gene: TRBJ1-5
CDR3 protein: CASKGTGVDQPQHF
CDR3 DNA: TGTGCCAGCAAAGGGACAGGGGTTGATCAGCCCCAGCATTTT

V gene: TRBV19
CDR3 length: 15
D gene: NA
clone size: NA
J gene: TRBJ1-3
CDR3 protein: CASRQRLITGNTIYF
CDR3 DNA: TGTGCCTCAAGACAGCGCCTTATAACCGGAAACACCATATATTTT

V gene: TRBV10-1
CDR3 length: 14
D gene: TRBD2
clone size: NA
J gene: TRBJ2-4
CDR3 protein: CAGVSGRTKNIQYF
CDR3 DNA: TGCGCCGGCGTTAGCGGGAGGACCAAAAACATTCAGTACTTC

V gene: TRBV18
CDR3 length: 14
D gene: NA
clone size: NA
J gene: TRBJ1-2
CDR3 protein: CASSPQGEGYGYTF
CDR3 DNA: TGTGCCAGCTCACCACAAGGGGAGGGTTATGGCTACACCTTC

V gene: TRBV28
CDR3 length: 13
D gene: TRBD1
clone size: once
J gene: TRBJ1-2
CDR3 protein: CASSGRQGGGYTF
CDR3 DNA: TGTGCCAGCAGTGGGAGACAGGGAGGTGGCTACACCTTC

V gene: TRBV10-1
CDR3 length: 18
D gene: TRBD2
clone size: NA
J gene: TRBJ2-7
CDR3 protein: CASSEAPTTSGLSYEQYF
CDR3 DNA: TGCGCCAGCAGTGAGGCCCCCACTACTAGCGGCCTCTCCTACGAGCAGTACTTC